Shown below are 22 T cell receptor beta chains from a single sample sequenced in a study of blood T cell repertoires in COVID-19. Repertoires were generated with immunoSEQ multiplex PCR, while TCRdb's copy carries only in-frame clones and drops some. The sample contains over 300,000 clones, around 89% of which appear only once. The sample comprised PBMCs or T cells enriched from blood (not recorded which). The receptors here all came from a woman aged 30 to 39 with acute COVID-19.

The chain carries TRBV6-2 or TRBV6-3 and TRBJ2-5, with D unresolved. This CDR3 contains 11 residues. The germline V gene has CDR1 MNHEY and CDR2 SVGEGT. V lost 4 bases and J 6 bases, leaving 6 bases between the germline ends. CDR3 nucleotide sequence: TGTGCCAGCAGTTCCACTCAGACCCAGTACTTC. Protein sequence: CASSSTQTQYF.

This clone was observed a few times. The chain joins TRBV21-1 to TRBJ2-1; TRBD2 is taken as the D call from the table, unchecked against the DNA. TRBV21-1 is tagged as a pseudogene. CDR3 size: 17 residues. In DNA form, the CDR3 reads TGTGCCAGCAGCAATCGGGTAGCGGGGGTGGGTAACAATGAGCAGTTCTTC. Its translation: CASSNRVAGVGNNEQFF.

J is TRBJ1-3 and V is TRBV7-6; 9 positions match TRBD1. The V segment lost 3 bases and the J segment 7 bases; nucleotides outside the gene matches: 13. Looked up from germline, CDR1 is SGHVS and CDR2 is FNYEAQ. The CDR3 is made up of 17 amino acids. CDR3 amino acids: CASSLTSPGTGWNTIYF. CDR3 nucleotide sequence: TGTGCCAGCAGCTTGACCTCCCCGGGGACAGGGTGGAACACCATATATTTT.

The chain employs TRBV2 and TRBJ1-4, with 10 bases aligning to TRBD1. Germline lookup yields CDR1 SNHLY and CDR2 FYNNEI. The CDR3 has 14 residues. V shed 7 bases, J shed 8 bases, and the junction held 7 bases outside the gene matches. CDR3 loop: CASNTGTGAEKLFF. The CDR3 DNA is TGTGCCAGCAACACCGGGACAGGGGCCGAAAAACTGTTTTTT.

The chain employs TRBV7-8 and TRBJ2-2; 9 nucleotides agree with TRBD2. Germline loops: CDR1 SGHVS, CDR2 FQNEAQ. Trimming took 4 bases from V and 7 from J; bases not matched to a gene: 4. The CDR3 has 14 amino acids. The CDR3 coding sequence is TGTGCCAGCAGCTACTTTAGCGGGGGCGGGGAGCTGTTTTTT. Its translation is CASSYFSGGGELFF.

The gene calls are TRBV7-2 and TRBJ2-1; tentatively, D is TRBD1 (6 bases). Germline assignment: CDR1 SGHTA and CDR2 FQGNSA. The CDR3 loop spans 12 amino acids. V dropped 6 bases and J dropped 13 bases, with 16 bases sitting between them. CDR3 sequence: CASSYRVPGQFF. The CDR3 DNA sequence: TGTGCCAGCAGTTACAGGGTCCCCGGCCAGTTCTTC.

This clone was found a few times. The J gene is TRBJ1-5, the V gene TRBV2; D uncertain. Germline V lookup: CDR1 SNHLY, CDR2 FYNNEI. V dropped 6 bases and J dropped 1 base, with 16 bases sitting between them. The CDR3 length is 16 residues. DNA for the CDR3: TGTGCCAGCAGAATAGGCCTTTCGAGGAGCAATCAGCCCCAGCATTTT. This encodes CASRIGLSRSNQPQHF.

J is TRBJ2-2 and V is TRBV30; TRBD1 agrees at 8 bases. The V segment lost 3 bases and the J segment 5 bases; nucleotides outside the gene matches: 5. CDR1 GTSNPN and CDR2 SVGIG come from the germline V gene (reference sequence). The CDR3 has 14 residues. This chain's CDR3 is CAWSRDRRTGELFF. The CDR3 DNA is TGTGCCTGGAGCCGGGACAGGAGGACCGGGGAGCTGTTTTTT.

This clone was counted once. The chain is built from TRBV7-9 and TRBJ2-1; 7 positions match TRBD2. The CDR3 sequence is 16 residues long. CDR1 and CDR2 (germline): SEHNR, FQNEAQ (reference sequence). V was clipped by 8 bases and J by 4 bases; unmatched bases: 14. The CDR3 reads CASGGVPGLRYNEQFF. The CDR3 DNA reads TGTGCCAGCGGGGGGGTACCGGGACTACGTTACAATGAGCAGTTCTTC.

This clone occurred a few times. The chain couples TRBV25-1 to TRBJ1-2; D may be TRBD1 (6 bases). Germline CDR1 reads MGHDK; CDR2 reads SYGVNS. This CDR3 is built from 13 residues. The V end was cut by 1 base, the J end by 7 bases, with 10 bases between. CDR3 coding DNA: TGTGCCAGCAGTGAATTGGGGGCCGGTGGCTACACCTTC. This gives the protein CASSELGAGGYTF.

J is TRBJ2-2 and V is TRBV10-3; the match to TRBD1 covers 7 bases. The V segment lost 4 bases and the J segment 6 bases; nucleotides outside the gene matches: 8. The CDR3 is 15 amino acids. From germline, CDR1 is ENHRY and CDR2 SYGVKD. In DNA form, the CDR3 reads TGTGCCATCAGTGGAGACAGGGATTGGTCCGGGGAGCTGTTTTTT. Its translation: CAISGDRDWSGELFF.

The chain recombines TRBV7-2 with TRBJ1-2, with D possibly matching TRBD1 (5 bases). V lost 5 bases to trimming and J lost 0 bases, with 19 bases between them. The CDR3 runs 17 residues. Per the germline V gene, CDR1 is SGHTA and CDR2 is FQGNSA. The CDR3 sequence: CASSRRQTDHTNYGYTF. CDR3 nucleotide sequence: TGTGCCAGCAGCCGCCGCCAGACAGATCATACTAACTATGGCTACACCTTC. Using reference TRBV7-2 and TRBJ1-2 for the parts outside the CDR3, the full variable domain is GAGVSQSPSNKVTEKGKDVELRCDPISGHTALYWYRQSLGQGLEFLIYFQGNSAPDKSGLPSDRFSAERTGGSVSTLTIQRTQQEDSAVYLCASSRRQTDHTNYGYTFGSGTRLTVV.

This clone is a singleton in its sample. This chain joins TRBV12-3 or TRBV12-4 and TRBJ2-5, with D perhaps TRBD2 (5 bases). This CDR3 region has 13 residues. V lost 6 bases and J lost 5, with 13 bases in between. Here the CDR3 reads CASSPRGLETQYF. In DNA form, the CDR3 reads TGTGCCAGCAGCCCGCGAGGGCTGGAGACCCAGTACTTC.

The chain has TRBV5-1 and TRBJ2-6; D is uncertain. The germline V and J ends were trimmed by 0 bases and 4 bases, with 11 bases remaining between them. The germline V gene has CDR1 SGHRS and CDR2 YFSETQ. The CDR3 is 16 residues long. The CDR3, as DNA: TGCGCCAGCAGCTTGGCCGAGGCTTCCGGGGCCAACGTCCTGACTTTC. Translating it yields CASSLAEASGANVLTF.

The table lists this clone with a count of one. Different DNA sequences within this sample yield the same CDR3. J is TRBJ1-5 and V is TRBV15; TRBD1 is a possible D gene (6 bases). This CDR3 comprises 15 residues. Germline CDR1 and CDR2: LNHNV and YYDKDF (reference sequence). With 0 bases removed from V and 6 bases from J, the gap between germline ends came to 12 bases. In DNA form, the CDR3 reads TGTGCCACCAGCAGAGATCTGGGGGCAGGTCAGCCCCAGCATTTT. Residues: CATSRDLGAGQPQHF.

The J gene is TRBJ1-2, the V gene TRBV6-5; D uncertain. CDR3 length: 16 residues. V was shortened by 3 bases and J by 5 bases, with 19 bases between the two germline ends. Germline values: CDR1 MNHEY, CDR2 SVGAGI. The CDR3 reads CASSYLLVGYEYGYTF. The CDR3 DNA reads TGTGCCAGCAGTTATCTCCTTGTCGGTTATGAGTATGGCTACACCTTC.

The chain recombines TRBV5-1 with TRBJ2-7; TRBD1 might be the D (5 bases). The CDR3 has 14 residues. CDR1 is SGHRS and CDR2 is YFSETQ in the germline V gene. V shed 0 bases and J shed 3 bases, with 10 bases lying between them. CDR3 in amino acids: CASSLVTGHYEQYF. CDR3 coding DNA: TGCGCCAGCAGCTTGGTAACAGGACACTACGAGCAGTACTTC.

The chain has TRBV2 and TRBJ1-2, with a tentative D call TRBD1 (6 bases). V lost 9 bases to trimming and J lost 6 bases, with 14 bases between them. The CDR3 extends over 12 amino acids. Germline CDR1 is SNHLY and CDR2 is FYNNEI. The CDR3 is CARLQGWDGYTF. The CDR3 DNA reads TGTGCCAGACTACAGGGCTGGGATGGCTACACCTTC.

The rearrangement links TRBV12-3 or TRBV12-4 to TRBJ1-2; the match to TRBD1 covers 8 bases. The CDR3 totals 13 residues. The V and J ends lost 6 bases and 10 bases, in that order; junction bases with no gene match: 10. CDR3 residues: CASSPTGGTLYTF. For the CDR3, the DNA is TGTGCCAGCAGCCCTACAGGGGGAACCCTCTACACCTTC.

This clone was counted once. The chain recombines TRBV10-2 with TRBJ2-2; tentative D call: TRBD1 (5 bases). V gave up 2 bases and J gave up 7 bases, with 11 bases separating them. Germline values: CDR1 WSHSY, CDR2 SAAADI. The CDR3 covers 14 residues. CDR3 DNA: TGCGCCAGCAGTGAGGCGAACAGGCACGGGGAGCTGTTTTTT. Protein: CASSEANRHGELFF.

The V call is TRBV19, the J call TRBJ1-5; perhaps TRBD1 as D (5 bases). Germline V gene sequence: CDR1 LNHDA, CDR2 SQIVND (reference sequence). The CDR3 contains 13 residues. V was clipped by 2 bases and J by 4 bases, with 6 bases between them. The CDR3 is CASSIRTNQPQHF. In DNA form, the CDR3 reads TGTGCCAGTAGTATACGGACAAATCAGCCCCAGCATTTT.

This chain joins TRBV5-8 and TRBJ2-7, with D perhaps TRBD2 (6 bases). V was pared by 1 base and J by 2 bases, with 10 bases between. CDR1 and CDR2 (germline): SGHTS, YDEGEE. There are 14 residues in the CDR3. The CDR3 region has the DNA TGTGCCAGCAGCTTGTGGGACTCGACCTACGAGCAGTACTTC. Translation gives CASSLWDSTYEQYF.